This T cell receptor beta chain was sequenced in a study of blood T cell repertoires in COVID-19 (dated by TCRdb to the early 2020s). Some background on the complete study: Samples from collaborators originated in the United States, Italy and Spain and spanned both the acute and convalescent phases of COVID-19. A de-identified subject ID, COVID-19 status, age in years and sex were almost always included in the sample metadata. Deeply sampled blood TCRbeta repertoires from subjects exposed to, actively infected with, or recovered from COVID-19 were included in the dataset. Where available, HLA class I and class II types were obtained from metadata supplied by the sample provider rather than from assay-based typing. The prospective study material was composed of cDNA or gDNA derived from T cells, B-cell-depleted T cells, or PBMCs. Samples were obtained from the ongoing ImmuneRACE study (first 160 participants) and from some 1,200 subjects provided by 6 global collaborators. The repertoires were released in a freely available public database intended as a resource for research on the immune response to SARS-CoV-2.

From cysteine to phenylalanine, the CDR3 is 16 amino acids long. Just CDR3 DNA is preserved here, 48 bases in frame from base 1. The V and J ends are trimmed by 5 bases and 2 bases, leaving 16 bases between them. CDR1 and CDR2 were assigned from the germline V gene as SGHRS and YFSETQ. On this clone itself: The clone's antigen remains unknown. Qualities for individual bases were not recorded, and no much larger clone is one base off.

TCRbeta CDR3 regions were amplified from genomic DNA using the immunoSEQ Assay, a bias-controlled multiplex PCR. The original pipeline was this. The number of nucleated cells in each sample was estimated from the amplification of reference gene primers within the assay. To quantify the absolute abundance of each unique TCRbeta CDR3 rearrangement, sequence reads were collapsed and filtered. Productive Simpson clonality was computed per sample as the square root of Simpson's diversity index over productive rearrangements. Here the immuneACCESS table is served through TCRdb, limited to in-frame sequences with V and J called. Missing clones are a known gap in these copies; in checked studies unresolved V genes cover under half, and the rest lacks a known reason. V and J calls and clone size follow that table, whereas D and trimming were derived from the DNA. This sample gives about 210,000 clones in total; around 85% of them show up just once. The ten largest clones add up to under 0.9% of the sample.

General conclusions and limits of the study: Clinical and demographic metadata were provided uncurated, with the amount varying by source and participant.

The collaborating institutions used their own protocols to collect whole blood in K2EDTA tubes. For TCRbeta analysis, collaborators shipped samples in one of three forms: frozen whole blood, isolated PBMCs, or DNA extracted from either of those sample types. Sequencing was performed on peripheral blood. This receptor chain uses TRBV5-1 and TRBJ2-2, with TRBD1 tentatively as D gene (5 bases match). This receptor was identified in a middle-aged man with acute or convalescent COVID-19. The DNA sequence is TGCGCCAGCAGTTTTGACAGAAGGATAAACACCGGGGAGCTGTTTTTT. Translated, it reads CASSFDRRINTGELFF.